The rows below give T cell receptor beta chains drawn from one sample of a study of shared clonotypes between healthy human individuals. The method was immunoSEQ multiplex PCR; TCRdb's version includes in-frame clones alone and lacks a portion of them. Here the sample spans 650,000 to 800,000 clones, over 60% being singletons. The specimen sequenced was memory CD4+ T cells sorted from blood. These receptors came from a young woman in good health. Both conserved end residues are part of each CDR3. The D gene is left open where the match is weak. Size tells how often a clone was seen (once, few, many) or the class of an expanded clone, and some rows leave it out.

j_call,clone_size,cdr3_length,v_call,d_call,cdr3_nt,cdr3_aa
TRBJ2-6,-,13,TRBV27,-,TGTGCCAGCAGGGGGTCTGGGGCCAACGTCCTGACTTTC,CASRGSGANVLTF
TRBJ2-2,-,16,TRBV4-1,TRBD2,TGCGCCAGCAGCTCCCGGACTAGCGGGAACACCGGGGAGCTGTTTTTT,CASSSRTSGNTGELFF
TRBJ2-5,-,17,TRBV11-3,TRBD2,TGTGCCAGCAGCTCAGGACTAGCGGGAGTCGAACGGGAGACCCAGTACTTC,CASSSGLAGVERETQYF
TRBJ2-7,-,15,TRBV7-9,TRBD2,TGTGCCAGCAGCTTAGCGGCTAGCGGGAACTACGAGCAGTACTTC,CASSLAASGNYEQYF
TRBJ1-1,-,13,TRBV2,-,TGTGCCAGCAGTGAAGAATGGGGCACTGAAGCTTTCTTT,CASSEEWGTEAFF
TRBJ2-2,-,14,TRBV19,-,TGTGCCAGTAGGAGGGACGGGACCACCGGGGAGCTGTTTTTT,CASRRDGTTGELFF
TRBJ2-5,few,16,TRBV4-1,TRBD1,TGCGCCAGCAGCCAGCCGGGACAGGGCGAGGGAGAGACCCAGTACTTC,CASSQPGQGEGETQYF
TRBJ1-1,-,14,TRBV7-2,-,TGTGCCAGCAGCAAAGGACAGATGAACACTGAAGCTTTCTTT,CASSKGQMNTEAFF
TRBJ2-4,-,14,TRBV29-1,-,TGCAGCGTTGCCTCCCTACTAGCCAAAAACATTCAGTACTTC,CSVASLLAKNIQYF
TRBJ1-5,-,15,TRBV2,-,TGTGCCAGCAGTGAACAGCGCTATAGCAATCAGCCCCAGCATTTT,CASSEQRYSNQPQHF
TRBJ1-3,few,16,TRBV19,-,TGTGCCAGTAGTATGCAAACCGGGACTTCTGGAAACACCATATATTTT,CASSMQTGTSGNTIYF
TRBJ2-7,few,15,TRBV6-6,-,TGTGCCAGCAACGAGGCTCGGGACGCCTCCTACGAGCAGTACTTC,CASNEARDASYEQYF
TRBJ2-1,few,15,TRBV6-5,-,TGTGCCAGCACCTACACCCAGCGCACGCGAAATGAGCAGTTCTTC,CASTYTQRTRNEQFF
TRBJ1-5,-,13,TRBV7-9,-,TGTGCCAGCAGCTTAGAGGGAGGTCAGCCCCAGCATTTT,CASSLEGGQPQHF
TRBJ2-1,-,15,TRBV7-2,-,TGTGCCAGCAGCTTAGCAGGGGCGGACTACAATGAGCAGTTCTTC,CASSLAGADYNEQFF
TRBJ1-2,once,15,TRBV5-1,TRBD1,TGCGCCAGCAGCTTGGTCGTGGCAGGGGGACGGGGCTACACCTTC,CASSLVVAGGRGYTF
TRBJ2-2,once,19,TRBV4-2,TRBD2,TGTGCCAGCAGCCAAGAGCACGTAGCGGGAGGAGTATTGGGCGGGGAGCTGTTTTTT,CASSQEHVAGGVLGGELFF
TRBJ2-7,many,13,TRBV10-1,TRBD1,TGCGCCACCAGTCCTCGGGACAGGGCCGAGCAGTACTTC,CATSPRDRAEQYF
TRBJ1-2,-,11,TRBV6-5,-,TGTGCCAGCAGTGAAATAGCTTCCGGTTCCTTC,CASSEIASGSF
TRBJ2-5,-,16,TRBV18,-,TGTGCCAGCTCACCAGAAGGGGCAGACCCCCAAGAGACCCAGTACTTC,CASSPEGADPQETQYF
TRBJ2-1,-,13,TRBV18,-,TGTGCCAGCTCACGTGGCGGCTACAATGAGCAGTTCTTC,CASSRGGYNEQFF
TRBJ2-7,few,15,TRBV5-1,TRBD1,TGCGCCAGCAGCCTGGCCGGGACAGCCTCCTACGAGCAGTACTTC,CASSLAGTASYEQYF
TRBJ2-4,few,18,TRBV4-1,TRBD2,TGCGCCAGCAGCCAAGGACTAGCGGGAGTTCGGGCCAAAAACATTCAGTACTTC,CASSQGLAGVRAKNIQYF
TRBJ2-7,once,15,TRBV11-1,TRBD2,TGTGCCAGCAGCCCTCGGACTAGCGGCCCAAGGGAGCAGTACTTC,CASSPRTSGPREQYF
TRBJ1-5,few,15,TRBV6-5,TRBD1,TGTGCCAGCAGAGACAGGGGGCCGAGCAATCAGCCCCAGCATTTT,CASRDRGPSNQPQHF
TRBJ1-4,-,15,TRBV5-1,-,TGCGCCAGCAGCCCTCAATGGGCAGGCCTTGAAAAACTGTTTTTT,CASSPQWAGLEKLFF
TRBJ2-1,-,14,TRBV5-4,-,TGTGCCAGCAGCTTAGGCACTATTGGCAATGAGCAGTTCTTC,CASSLGTIGNEQFF
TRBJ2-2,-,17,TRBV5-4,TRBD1,TGTGCCAGCAGCAGACCACAGGGGCCCTACCGCACCGGGGAGCTGTTTTTT,CASSRPQGPYRTGELFF
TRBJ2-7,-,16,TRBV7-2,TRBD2,TGTGCCAGCAGCTTGCGACTAGCGGGAGCCTCCCTCGAGCAGTACTTC,CASSLRLAGASLEQYF
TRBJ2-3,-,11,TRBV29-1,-,TGCAGCGTTGCGCAGGGGCATACGCAGTATTTT,CSVAQGHTQYF
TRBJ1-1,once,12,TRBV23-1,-,TGCGCCAGCAGTCAATTCCCAGCGGGAGCTTTCTTT,CASSQFPAGAFF
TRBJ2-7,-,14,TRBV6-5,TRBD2,TGTGCCAGCAGAATGATAGCGGGAGGGAACGAGCAGTACTTC,CASRMIAGGNEQYF
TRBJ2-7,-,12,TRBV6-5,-,TGTGCCAGCAGTAGGGGGGCCTACGAGCAGTACTTC,CASSRGAYEQYF
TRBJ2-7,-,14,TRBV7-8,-,TGTGCCAGCAGCCCACTAGCCGGAGTCTCCGAGCAGTACTTC,CASSPLAGVSEQYF
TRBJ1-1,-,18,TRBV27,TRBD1,TGTGCCAGCATACCCGGGCCCAGGGGGTCAAATCGTGGCACTGAAGCTTTCTTT,CASIPGPRGSNRGTEAFF
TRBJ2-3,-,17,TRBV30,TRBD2,TGTGCCTGGAATATAGCGGGAGGGCCAGGTCTAACAGATACGCAGTATTTT,CAWNIAGGPGLTDTQYF
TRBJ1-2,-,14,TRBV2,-,TGTGCCAGCAGTGAAAGGGGCGCGAACTATGGCTACACCTTC,CASSERGANYGYTF
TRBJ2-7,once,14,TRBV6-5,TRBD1,TGTGCCAGCAGTAAGTGGGACAGGGGATACGAGCAGTACTTC,CASSKWDRGYEQYF
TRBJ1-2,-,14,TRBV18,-,TGTGCCAGCTCACCGCCTACAGGGAACTATGGCTACACCTTC,CASSPPTGNYGYTF
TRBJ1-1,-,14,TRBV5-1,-,TGCGCCAGCAGCACGGGACACAGGAACACTGAAGCTTTCTTT,CASSTGHRNTEAFF
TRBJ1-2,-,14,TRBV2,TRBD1,TGTGCCAGCAGAATAAGGACAGGGCCAGGGGGCTACACCTTC,CASRIRTGPGGYTF
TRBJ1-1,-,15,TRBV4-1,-,TGCGCCAGCAGCCAAAGGGGGGAGGGGAGCACTGAAGCTTTCTTT,CASSQRGEGSTEAFF
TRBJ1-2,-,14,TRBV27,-,TGTGCCAGCAGTCCCCGCCCCATGGGGTATGGCTACACCTTC,CASSPRPMGYGYTF
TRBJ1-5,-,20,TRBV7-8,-,TGTGCCAGCAGCCTAGCAGGACAGTTAATCGCTTCGTCTGGCAATCAGCCCCAGCATTTT,CASSLAGQLIASSGNQPQHF
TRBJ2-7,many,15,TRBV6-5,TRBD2,TGTGCCAGCAGCTACCGGACTAGCCCCTACTACGAGCAGTACTTC,CASSYRTSPYYEQYF
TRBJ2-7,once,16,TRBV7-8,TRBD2,TGTGCCAGCAGCGCCGACCGACTAGCGGGGCTAAATGAGCAGTACTTC,CASSADRLAGLNEQYF
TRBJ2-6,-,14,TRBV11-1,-,TGTGCCAGCAGCGGACAGCCGGGGGCCAACGTCCTGACTTTC,CASSGQPGANVLTF
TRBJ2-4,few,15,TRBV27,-,TGTGCCAGCAGTTTATCGGGGAGGGCCAAAAACATTCAGTACTTC,CASSLSGRAKNIQYF
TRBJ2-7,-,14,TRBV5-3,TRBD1,TGTGCCAGAAGTGGGGACAGACCCTCCTACGAGCAGTACTTC,CARSGDRPSYEQYF
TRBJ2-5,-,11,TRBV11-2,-,TGTGCCAGCAGCATCCAAGAGACCCAGTACTTC,CASSIQETQYF
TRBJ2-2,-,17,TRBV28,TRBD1,TGTGCCAGCAGGATCTTCGGGGGACAGGGGTACACCGGGGAGCTGTTTTTT,CASRIFGGQGYTGELFF
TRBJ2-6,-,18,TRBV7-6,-,TGTGCCAGCAGCTTAAGCCTCGCGGGGGCGGAGGGGGCCAACGTCCTGACTTTC,CASSLSLAGAEGANVLTF
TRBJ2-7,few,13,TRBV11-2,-,TGTGCCAGCAGCACAGACAAGACCTACGAGCAGTACTTC,CASSTDKTYEQYF
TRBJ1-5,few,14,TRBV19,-,TGTGCCAGTAGGGGAATGGTGGGCAATCAGCCCCAGCATTTT,CASRGMVGNQPQHF
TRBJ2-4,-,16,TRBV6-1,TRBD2,TGTGCCAGCAGTGAAGCCAGATACAGCGGGGGGGACATTCAGTACTTC,CASSEARYSGGDIQYF
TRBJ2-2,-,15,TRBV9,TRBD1,TGTGCCAGCAGCAACGACAGGGGGTATACCGGGGAGCTGTTTTTT,CASSNDRGYTGELFF
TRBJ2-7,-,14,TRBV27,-,TGTGCCAGCAGAACACTCCGCGACCCCTACGAGCAGTACTTC,CASRTLRDPYEQYF
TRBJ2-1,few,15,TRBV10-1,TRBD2,TGCGCCAGCAGTGATAGTCTAGCGGGATACAATGAGCAGTTCTTC,CASSDSLAGYNEQFF
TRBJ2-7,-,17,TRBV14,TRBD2,TGTGCCAGCAGCCAACGGATTACTAGCGGTAGCTCCTACGAGCAGTACTTC,CASSQRITSGSSYEQYF
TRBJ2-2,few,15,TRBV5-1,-,TGCGCCAGCAGCCGGGACACAAGGGCCGACGGGGAGCTGTTTTTT,CASSRDTRADGELFF